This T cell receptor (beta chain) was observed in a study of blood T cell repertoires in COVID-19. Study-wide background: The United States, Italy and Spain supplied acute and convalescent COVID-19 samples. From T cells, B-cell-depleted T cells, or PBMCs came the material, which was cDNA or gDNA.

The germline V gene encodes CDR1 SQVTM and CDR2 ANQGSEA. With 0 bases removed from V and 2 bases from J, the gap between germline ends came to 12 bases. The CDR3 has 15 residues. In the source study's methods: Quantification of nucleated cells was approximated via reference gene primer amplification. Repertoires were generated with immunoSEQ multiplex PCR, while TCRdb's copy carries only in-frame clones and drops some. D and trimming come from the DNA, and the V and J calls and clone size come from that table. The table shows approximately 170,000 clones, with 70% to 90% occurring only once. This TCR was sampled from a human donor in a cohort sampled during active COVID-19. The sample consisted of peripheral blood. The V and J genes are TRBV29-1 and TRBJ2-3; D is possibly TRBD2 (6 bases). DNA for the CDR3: TGCAGCGTTGAAGATTGGGCGGGAAACACAGATACGCAGTATTTT. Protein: CSVEDWAGNTDTQYF.